This T cell receptor (beta chain) was recovered during a study of post-analysis software for immune sequencing data. Broader study findings: Among roughly five TRBV segments more frequent in patients than controls were TRBV5-6, TRBV5-1 and TRBV20-1. Strong same-batch co-clustering of samples appeared with F measure clustering.

As for this clonotype: Its specificity is unknown.

The CDR3 length is 14 residues. The V gene lost 5 bases and the J gene lost 0 bases, with 14 bases spanning the gap. Germline-derived CDR1 and CDR2 are DFQATT and SNEGSKA (reference sequence). Unique molecular identifiers were built into the TCR beta cDNA libraries. One entry per CDR3 protein results from TCRdb running MiXCR on the PCR reads. The sample has about 500,000 distinct CDR3 sequences, around 40% seen once. The specimen sequenced was blood. This TCR was recovered from a girl aged 5 to 17 with multiple sclerosis. The chain joins TRBV20-1 to TRBJ2-7; perhaps TRBD2 as D (6 bases). In DNA, the CDR3 is TGCAGTGCTGATAGCGGACCGAGCTCCTACGAGCAGTACTTC. Translation gives CSADSGPSSYEQYF.